The source of this T cell receptor beta chain is a study of Graves' ophthalmopathy and Graves' hyperthyroidism. General study points: Blood also contained most of the expanded thyroid clonotypes above 0.001 frequency.

Beta-chain TCR CDR3 regions were amplified from RNA transcripts. RT-PCR in the first round used HTBI primers; a second-round multiplex PCR followed. TCRdb re-called the multiplex PCR reads with MiXCR, one entry per CDR3 protein. The sample carries around 40,000 distinct CDR3 sequences, approximately 52% recorded once. The CDR3 has 13 amino acids. Trimming shortened V by 1 base and J by 7 bases, and 8 bases separated the two germline ends. Germline V CDR1 and CDR2: SGHTA, FQGTGA. For this clonotype: The antigen remains unidentified.

The clonotype comes from an adult man with Graves' ophthalmopathy. This chain connects TRBV7-3 to TRBJ2-1; D unclear. The sequenced sample was peripheral blood. As DNA, the CDR3 is TGTGCCAGCAGCTTAAATATGAGAAATGAGCAGTTCTTC. Amino acid sequence: CASSLNMRNEQFF. The whole variable domain, remainder taken from reference TRBV7-3 and TRBJ2-1, is GAGVSQTPSNKVTEKGKYVELRCDPISGHTALYWYRQSLGQGPEFLIYFQGTGAADDSGLPNDRFFAVRPEGSVSTLKIQRTERGDSAVYLCASSLNMRNEQFFGPGTRLTVL.